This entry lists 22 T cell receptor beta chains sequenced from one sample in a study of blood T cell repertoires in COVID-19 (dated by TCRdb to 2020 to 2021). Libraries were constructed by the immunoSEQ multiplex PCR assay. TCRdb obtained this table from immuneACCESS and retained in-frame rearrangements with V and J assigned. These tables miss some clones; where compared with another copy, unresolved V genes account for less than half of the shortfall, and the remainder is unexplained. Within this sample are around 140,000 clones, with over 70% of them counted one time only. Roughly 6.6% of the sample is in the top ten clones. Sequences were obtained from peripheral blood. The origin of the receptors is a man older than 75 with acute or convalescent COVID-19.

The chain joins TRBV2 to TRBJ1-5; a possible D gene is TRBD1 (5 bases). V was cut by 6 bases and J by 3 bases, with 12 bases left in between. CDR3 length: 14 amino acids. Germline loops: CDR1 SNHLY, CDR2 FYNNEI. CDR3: CASSQGVHNQPQHF. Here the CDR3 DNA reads TGTGCCAGCAGCCAGGGTGTTCACAATCAGCCCCAGCATTTT. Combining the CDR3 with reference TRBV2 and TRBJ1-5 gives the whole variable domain EPEVTQTPSHQVTQMGQEVILRCVPISNHLYFYWYRQILGQKVEFLVSFYNNEISEKSEIFDDQFSVERPDGSNFTLKIRSTKLEDSAMYFCASSQGVHNQPQHFGDGTRLSIL.

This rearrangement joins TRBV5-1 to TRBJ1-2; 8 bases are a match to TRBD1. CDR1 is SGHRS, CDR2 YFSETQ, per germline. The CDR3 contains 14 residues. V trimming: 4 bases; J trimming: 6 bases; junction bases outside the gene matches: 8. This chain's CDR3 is CASSLRGPEDGYTF. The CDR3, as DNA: TGCGCCAGCAGCCTCAGGGGGCCGGAGGATGGCTACACCTTC.

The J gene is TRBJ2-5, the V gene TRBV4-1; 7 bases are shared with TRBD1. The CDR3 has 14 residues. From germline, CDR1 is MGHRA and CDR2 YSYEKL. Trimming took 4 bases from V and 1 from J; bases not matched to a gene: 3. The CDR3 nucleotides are TGCGCCAGCAGCCCTACAGGGGTCCAAGAGACCCAGTACTTC. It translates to CASSPTGVQETQYF.

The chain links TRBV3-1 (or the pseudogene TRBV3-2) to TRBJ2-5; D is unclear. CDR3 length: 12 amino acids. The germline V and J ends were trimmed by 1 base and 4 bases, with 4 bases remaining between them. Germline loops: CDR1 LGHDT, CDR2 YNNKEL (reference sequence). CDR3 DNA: TGTGCCAGCAGCCAAGCTATAGAGACCCAGTACTTC. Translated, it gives CASSQAIETQYF.

CDR3: CASSLSVHEQFF. In DNA, the CDR3 is TGTGCCAGCAGTCTTAGCGTGCATGAGCAGTTCTTC. The chain links TRBV12-3 or TRBV12-4 to TRBJ2-1, with D tentatively TRBD2 (5 bases). The germline V and J ends were trimmed by 5 bases and 8 bases, with 10 bases remaining between them. This CDR3 comprises 12 residues.

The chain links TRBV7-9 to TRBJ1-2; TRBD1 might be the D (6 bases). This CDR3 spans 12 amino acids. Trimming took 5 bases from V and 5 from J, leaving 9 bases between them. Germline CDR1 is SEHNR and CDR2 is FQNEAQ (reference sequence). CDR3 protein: CASSPGQYGYTF. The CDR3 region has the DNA TGTGCCAGCAGCCCCGGACAGTATGGCTACACCTTC.

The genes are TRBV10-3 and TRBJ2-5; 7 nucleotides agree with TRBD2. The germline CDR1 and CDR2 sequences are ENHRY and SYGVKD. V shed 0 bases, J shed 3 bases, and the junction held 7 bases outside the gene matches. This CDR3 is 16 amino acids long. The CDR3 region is CAISESGGAGKETQYF. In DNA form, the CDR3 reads TGTGCCATCAGTGAGTCTGGGGGAGCGGGAAAAGAGACCCAGTACTTC.

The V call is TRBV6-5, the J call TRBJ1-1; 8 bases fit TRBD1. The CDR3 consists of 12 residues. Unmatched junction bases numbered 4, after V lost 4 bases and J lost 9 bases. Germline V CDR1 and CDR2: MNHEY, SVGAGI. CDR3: CASSLGTGKAFF. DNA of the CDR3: TGTGCCAGCAGTTTGGGGACAGGAAAAGCTTTCTTT.

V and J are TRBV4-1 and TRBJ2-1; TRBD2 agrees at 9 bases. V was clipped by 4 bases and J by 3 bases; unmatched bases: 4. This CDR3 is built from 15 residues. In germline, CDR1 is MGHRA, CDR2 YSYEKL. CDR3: CASSPTSGVYNEQFF. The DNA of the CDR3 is TGCGCCAGCAGCCCGACTAGCGGAGTCTACAATGAGCAGTTCTTC.

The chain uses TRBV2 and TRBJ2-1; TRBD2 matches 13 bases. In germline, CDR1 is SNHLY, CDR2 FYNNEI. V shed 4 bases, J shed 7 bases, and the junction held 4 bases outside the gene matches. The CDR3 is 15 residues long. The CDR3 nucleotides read TGTGCCAGCAGTGGGACTAGCGGGAGTTGGAATGAGCAGTTCTTC. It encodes CASSGTSGSWNEQFF.

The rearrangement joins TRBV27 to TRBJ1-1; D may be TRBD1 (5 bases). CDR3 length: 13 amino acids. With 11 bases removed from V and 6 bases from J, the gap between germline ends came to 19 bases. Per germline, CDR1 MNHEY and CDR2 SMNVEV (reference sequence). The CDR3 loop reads CARADTEIPEAFF. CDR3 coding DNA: TGTGCCCGGGCGGACACTGAGATTCCTGAAGCTTTCTTT.

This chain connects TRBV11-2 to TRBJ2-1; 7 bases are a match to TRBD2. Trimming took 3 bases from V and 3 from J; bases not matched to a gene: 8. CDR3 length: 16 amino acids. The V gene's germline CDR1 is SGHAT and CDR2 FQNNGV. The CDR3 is CASSFRGRGYYNEQFF. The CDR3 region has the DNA TGTGCCAGCAGCTTCCGCGGGAGAGGGTACTACAATGAGCAGTTCTTC.

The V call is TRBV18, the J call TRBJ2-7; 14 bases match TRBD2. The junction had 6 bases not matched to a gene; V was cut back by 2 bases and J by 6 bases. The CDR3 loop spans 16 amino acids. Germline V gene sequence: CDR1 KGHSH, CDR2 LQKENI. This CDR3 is CASSPVGTSGSGEQYF. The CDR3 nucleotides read TGTGCCAGCTCACCAGTAGGGACTAGCGGGAGTGGCGAGCAGTACTTC.

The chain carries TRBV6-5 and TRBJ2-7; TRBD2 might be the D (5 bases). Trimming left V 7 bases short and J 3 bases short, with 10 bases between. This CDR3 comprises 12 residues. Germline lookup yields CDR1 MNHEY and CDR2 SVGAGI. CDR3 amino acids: CASTAGVYEQYF. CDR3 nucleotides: TGTGCCAGCACCGCCGGGGTCTACGAGCAGTACTTC.

The CDR3 protein is CASSQDPGTPHEQYF. The DNA of the CDR3 is TGCGCCAGCAGCCAAGATCCCGGGACACCTCACGAGCAGTACTTC. The chain couples TRBV4-1 to TRBJ2-7; TRBD1 might be the D (6 bases). The CDR3 sequence is 15 residues long. The germline CDR1 and CDR2 sequences are MGHRA and YSYEKL. V lost 0 bases and J 5 bases, leaving 14 bases between the germline ends.

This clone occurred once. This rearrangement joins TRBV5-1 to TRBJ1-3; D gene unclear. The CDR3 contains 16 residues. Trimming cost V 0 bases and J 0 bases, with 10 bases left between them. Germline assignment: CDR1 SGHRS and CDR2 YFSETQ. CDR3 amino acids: CASSLGGEGSGNTIYF. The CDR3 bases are TGCGCCAGCAGCTTGGGCGGGGAAGGCTCTGGAAACACCATATATTTT.

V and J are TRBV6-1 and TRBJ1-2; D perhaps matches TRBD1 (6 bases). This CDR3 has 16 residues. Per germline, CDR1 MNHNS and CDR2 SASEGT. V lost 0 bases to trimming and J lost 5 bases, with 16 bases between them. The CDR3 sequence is CASSEAGGGRGYGYTF. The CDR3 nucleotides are TGTGCCAGCAGTGAAGCGGGCGGGGGGCGTGGGTATGGCTACACCTTC.

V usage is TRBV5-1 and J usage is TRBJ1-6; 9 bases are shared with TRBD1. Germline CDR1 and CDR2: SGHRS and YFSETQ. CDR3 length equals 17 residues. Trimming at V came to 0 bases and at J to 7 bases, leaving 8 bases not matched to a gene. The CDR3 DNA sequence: TGCGCCAGCAGCTTGGAGCCCCCGGGACAGGGCAATTCACCCCTCCACTTT. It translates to CASSLEPPGQGNSPLHF.

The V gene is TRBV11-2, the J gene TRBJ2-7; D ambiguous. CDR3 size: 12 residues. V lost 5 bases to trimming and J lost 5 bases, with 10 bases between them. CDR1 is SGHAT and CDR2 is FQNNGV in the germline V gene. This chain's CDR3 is CASSRQRNEQYF. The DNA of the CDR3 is TGTGCCAGCAGCCGGCAGAGGAACGAGCAGTACTTC.

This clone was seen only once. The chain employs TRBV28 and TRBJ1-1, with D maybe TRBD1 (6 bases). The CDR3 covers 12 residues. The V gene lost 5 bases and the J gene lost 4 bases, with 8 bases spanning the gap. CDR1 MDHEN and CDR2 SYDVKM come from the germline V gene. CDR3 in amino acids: CASSRGGTEAFF. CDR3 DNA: TGTGCCAGCAGTAGGGGGGGCACTGAAGCTTTCTTT.

CDR3 in amino acids: CASSIGGGPRETQYF. The DNA for the CDR3 is TGTGCCAGTAGTATTGGGGGGGGGCCACGAGAGACCCAGTACTTC. The chain carries TRBV19 and TRBJ2-5, with D perhaps TRBD2 (7 bases). The CDR3 has 15 amino acids. CDR1 and CDR2 (germline): LNHDA, SQIVND (reference sequence). Deletions cut 3 bases from V and 4 bases from J, with 15 bases between.

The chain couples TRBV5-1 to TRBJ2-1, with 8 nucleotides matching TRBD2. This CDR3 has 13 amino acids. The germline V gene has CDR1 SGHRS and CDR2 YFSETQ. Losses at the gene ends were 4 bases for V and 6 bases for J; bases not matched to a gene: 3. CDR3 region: CASSPLAGNEQFF. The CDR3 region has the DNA TGCGCCAGCAGCCCCCTAGCGGGCAATGAGCAGTTCTTC.